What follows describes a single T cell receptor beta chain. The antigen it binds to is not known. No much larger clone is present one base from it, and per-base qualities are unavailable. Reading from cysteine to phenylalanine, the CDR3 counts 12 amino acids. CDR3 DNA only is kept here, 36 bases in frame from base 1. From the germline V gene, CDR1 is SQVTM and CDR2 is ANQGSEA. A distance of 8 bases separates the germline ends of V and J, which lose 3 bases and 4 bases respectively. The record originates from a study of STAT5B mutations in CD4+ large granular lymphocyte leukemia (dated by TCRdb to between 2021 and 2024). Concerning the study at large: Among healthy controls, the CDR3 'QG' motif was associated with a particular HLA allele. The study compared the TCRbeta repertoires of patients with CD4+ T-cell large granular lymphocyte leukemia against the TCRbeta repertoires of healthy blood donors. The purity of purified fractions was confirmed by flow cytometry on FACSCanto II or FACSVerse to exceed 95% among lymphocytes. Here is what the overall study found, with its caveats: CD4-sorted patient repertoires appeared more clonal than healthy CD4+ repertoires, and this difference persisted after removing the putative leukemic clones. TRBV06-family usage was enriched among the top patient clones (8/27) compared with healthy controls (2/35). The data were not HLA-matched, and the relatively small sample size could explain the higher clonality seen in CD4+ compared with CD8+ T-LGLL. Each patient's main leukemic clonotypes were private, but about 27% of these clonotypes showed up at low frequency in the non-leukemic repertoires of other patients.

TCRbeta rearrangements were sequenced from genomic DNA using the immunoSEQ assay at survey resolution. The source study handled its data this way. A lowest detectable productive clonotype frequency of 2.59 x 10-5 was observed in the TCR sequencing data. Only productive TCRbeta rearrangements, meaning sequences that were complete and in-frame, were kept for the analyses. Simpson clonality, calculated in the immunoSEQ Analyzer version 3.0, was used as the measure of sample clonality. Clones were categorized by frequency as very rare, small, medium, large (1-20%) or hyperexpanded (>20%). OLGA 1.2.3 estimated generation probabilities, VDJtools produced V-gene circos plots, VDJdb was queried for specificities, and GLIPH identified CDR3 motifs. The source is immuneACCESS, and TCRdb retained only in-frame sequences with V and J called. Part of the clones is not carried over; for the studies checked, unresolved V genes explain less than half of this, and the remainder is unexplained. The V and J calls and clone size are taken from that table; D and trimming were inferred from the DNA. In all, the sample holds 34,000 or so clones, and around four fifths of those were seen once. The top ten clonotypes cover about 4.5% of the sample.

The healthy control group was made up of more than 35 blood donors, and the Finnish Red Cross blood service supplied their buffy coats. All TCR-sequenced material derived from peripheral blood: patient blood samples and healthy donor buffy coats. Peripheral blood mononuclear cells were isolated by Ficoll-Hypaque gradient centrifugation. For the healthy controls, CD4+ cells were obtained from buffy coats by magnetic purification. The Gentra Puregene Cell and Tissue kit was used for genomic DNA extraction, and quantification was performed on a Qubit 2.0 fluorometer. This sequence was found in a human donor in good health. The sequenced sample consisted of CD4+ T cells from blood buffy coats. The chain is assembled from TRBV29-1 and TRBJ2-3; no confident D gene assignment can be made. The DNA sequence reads TGCAGCGTTGATAGCTCATCAGATACGCAGTATTTT. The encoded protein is CSVDSSSDTQYF.